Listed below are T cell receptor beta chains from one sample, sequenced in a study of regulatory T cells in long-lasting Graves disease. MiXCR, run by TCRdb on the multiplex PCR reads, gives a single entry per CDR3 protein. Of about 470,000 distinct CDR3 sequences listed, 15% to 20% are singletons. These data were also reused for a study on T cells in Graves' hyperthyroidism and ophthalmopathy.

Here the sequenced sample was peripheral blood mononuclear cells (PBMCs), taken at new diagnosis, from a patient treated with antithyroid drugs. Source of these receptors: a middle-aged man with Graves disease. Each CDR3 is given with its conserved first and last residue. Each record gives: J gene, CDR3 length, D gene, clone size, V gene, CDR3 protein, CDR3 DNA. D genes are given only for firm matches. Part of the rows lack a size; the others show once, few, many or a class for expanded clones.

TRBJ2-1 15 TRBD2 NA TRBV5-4 CASRSGLAPSDEQFF TGTGCCAGCAGGTCGGGACTAGCACCATCCGATGAGCAGTTCTTC
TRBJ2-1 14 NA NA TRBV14 CASSQVYSDNEQFF TGTGCCAGCAGCCAAGTCTACTCCGACAATGAGCAGTTCTTC
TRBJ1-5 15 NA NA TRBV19 CASSIDWASNQPQHF TGTGCCAGTAGTATAGATTGGGCTAGCAATCAGCCCCAGCATTTT
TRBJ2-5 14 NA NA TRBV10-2 CASGPDRPLGTQYF TGCGCCAGCGGACCCGACAGACCTCTCGGGACCCAGTACTTC
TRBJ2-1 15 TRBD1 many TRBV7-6 CASSFGTGSYNEQFF TGTGCCAGCAGCTTTGGGACAGGGTCCTACAATGAGCAGTTCTTC
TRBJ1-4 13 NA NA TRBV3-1 CASSQDENEKLFF TGTGCCAGCAGCCAAGATGAAAATGAAAAACTGTTTTTT
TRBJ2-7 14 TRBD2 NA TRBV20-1 CSASTSGRSYEQYF TGCAGTGCTAGTACTAGCGGGAGATCATACGAGCAGTACTTC
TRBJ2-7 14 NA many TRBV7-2 CASSLEQGGYEQYF TGTGCCAGCAGCTTAGAACAGGGTGGCTACGAGCAGTACTTC
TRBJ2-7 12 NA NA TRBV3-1 CASSRNLYEQYF TGTGCCAGCAGTCGGAACCTCTACGAGCAGTACTTC
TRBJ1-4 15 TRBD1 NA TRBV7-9 CASSTPGGGDEKLFF TGTGCCAGCAGCACCCCCGGAGGGGGCGATGAAAAACTGTTTTTT
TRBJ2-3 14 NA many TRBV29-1 CSVEGLQSADTQYF TGCAGCGTTGAAGGCCTACAGAGCGCAGATACGCAGTATTTT
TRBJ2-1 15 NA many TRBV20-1 CSARRGGIFYNEQFF TGCAGTGCGAGGCGCGGCGGGATATTCTACAATGAGCAGTTCTTC
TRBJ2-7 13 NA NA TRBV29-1 CSVGGGPTYEQYF TGCAGCGTTGGGGGCGGGCCCACCTACGAGCAGTACTTC
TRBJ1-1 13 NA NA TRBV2 CATIGVVNTEAFF TGTGCCACCATCGGGGTGGTGAACACTGAAGCTTTCTTT
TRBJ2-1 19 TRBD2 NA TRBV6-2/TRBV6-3 CASTPGTSGRTREYNEQFF TGTGCCAGCACTCCAGGGACTAGCGGGAGGACCCGAGAGTACAATGAGCAGTTCTTC
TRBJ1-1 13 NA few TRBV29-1 CSVEIGMNTEAFF TGCAGCGTTGAAATAGGCATGAACACTGAAGCTTTCTTT
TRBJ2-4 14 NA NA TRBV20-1 CSASPAEAKNIQYF TGCAGTGCTAGTCCAGCGGAAGCCAAAAACATTCAGTACTTC